Sequencing of this TCR beta chain was carried out in a study of control samples from healthy donors and cancer patients (dated by TCRdb to between 2020 and 2021). Library preparation used the immunoSEQ multiplex PCR assay. The clones in this table, taken by TCRdb from immuneACCESS, are in-frame only. Not every clone is retained; where verified, under half of the shortfall comes from an unresolved V gene, and the cause of the rest is unknown. For this sample there are about 190,000 clones; about 91% appear just once. Jointly, the top ten make up roughly 1.9% of the sample. A remark on this clone: The clone's antigen remains unknown. Base qualities are not recorded, but no much larger clone differs from it by a single base.

The source of this sequence is a man aged 25 to 40 in good health. Sequenced material: blood.

The CDR3 region reads CAWNGGQFNTIYF. The nucleotides read TGTGCCTGGAATGGGGGACAGTTTAACACCATATATTTT. The sequence joins TRBV30 to TRBJ1-3; 7 bases in between match TRBD1. Sequences GTSNPN (CDR1) and SVGIG (CDR2) are obtained from the germline V gene (reference sequence). The CDR3 goes from the cysteine to the phenylalanine over 13 residues. Just the 39-base CDR3 DNA is kept, in frame starting at base 1. Trimming accounts for 4 bases at V and 7 bases at J, while the number of junction bases matched to no gene is 7.